The source of this T cell receptor beta chain is a study of T cell changes during pregnancy in multiple sclerosis. The trim removed 6 bases at V and 4 bases at J, leaving 12 bases unmatched. Germline lookup yields CDR1 ENHRY and CDR2 SYGVKD. The CDR3 contains 15 residues. This table comes from immunoSEQ multiplex PCR, and its TCRdb copy is limited to in-frame clones, with some not included. The sample yields more than 85,000 clones, around 93% seen once. The receptor was derived from a female donor with multiple sclerosis, enrolled in a pregnancy study. The chain joins TRBV10-3 to TRBJ2-7; 7 bases align to TRBD1. This sample comprised peripheral blood, obtained before pregnancy. CDR3 residues: CAISKDTGAAYEQYF. The CDR3 bases are TGTGCCATCAGCAAAGACACAGGGGCGGCTTACGAGCAGTACTTC.